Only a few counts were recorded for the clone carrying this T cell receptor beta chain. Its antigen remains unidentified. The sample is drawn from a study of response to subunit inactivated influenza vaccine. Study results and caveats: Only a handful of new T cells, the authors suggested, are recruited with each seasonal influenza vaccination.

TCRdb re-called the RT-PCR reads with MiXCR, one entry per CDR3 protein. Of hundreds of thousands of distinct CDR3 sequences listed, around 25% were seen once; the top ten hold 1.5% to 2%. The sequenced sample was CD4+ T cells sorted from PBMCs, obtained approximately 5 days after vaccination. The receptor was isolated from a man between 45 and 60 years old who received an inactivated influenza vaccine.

CDR3 in amino acids: CASGLTLTGGNTGELFF. The CDR3 coding sequence is TGTGCTAGTGGTTTGACGCTTACAGGGGGGAACACCGGGGAGCTGTTTTTT. The chain joins TRBV12-5 to TRBJ2-2; 8 bases line up with TRBD1. The CDR3 length is 17 residues. Germline V gives CDR1 LGHNT, CDR2 FRNRAP. V was clipped by 2 bases and J by 1 base; unmatched bases: 6.